The text below deals with one T cell receptor beta chain. The antigen is unknown. Since the CDR3 does not end with the conserved phenylalanine or tryptophan, this likely comes from a read error. The investigators amplified TCR beta CDR3 regions from RNA transcripts. The study used the HTBI primer set for a first-round RT-PCR of the TCR CDR3. TCRdb itself ran the multiplex PCR reads through MiXCR, one entry per CDR3 protein. In the table there are over 500,000 distinct CDR3 sequences, about 14% of which are singletons. This sample was included in a study of T cells in Graves' hyperthyroidism and ophthalmopathy. Regarding the study as a whole: Most clonotypes expanded in thyroid above 0.001 were likewise present in blood. A model of 13 V-J features distinguished ophthalmopathy from stable hyperthyroidism.

Patients aged 18 to 65 had newly diagnosed hyperthyroidism lasting under 2 months. The PBMCs were taken from approximately 11 ml of fresh peripheral blood. Germline V gene sequence: CDR1 SGHTA, CDR2 FQGNSA. J was trimmed by 1 base and V by 5 bases; bases with no gene match: 4. The CDR3 extends over 14 amino acids. The sequence came from a woman aged 40 to 49 with Graves' hyperthyroidism. The genes are TRBV7-2 and TRBJ1-1, with 7 bases matching TRBD1. The sequenced material came from blood. DNA for the CDR3: TGTGCCAGCAGCCGACAGGGTGGGAACACTGAAGCTTTCCTT. Encoded protein: CASSRQGGNTEAFL.